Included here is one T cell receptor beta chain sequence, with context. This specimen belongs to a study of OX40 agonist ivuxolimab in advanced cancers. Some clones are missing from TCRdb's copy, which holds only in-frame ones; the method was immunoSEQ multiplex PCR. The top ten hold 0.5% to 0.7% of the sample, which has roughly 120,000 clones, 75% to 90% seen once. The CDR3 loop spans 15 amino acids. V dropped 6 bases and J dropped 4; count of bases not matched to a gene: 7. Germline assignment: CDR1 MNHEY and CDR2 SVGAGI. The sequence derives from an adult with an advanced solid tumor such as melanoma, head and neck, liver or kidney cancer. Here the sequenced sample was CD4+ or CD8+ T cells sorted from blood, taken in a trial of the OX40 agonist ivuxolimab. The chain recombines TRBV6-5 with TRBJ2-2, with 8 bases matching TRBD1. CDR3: CASRTGTGVTGELFF. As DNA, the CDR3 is TGTGCCAGCAGAACCGGGACAGGAGTCACCGGGGAGCTGTTTTTT.